A selection of T cell receptor beta chains follows, all from one sample in a study of cytomegalovirus exposure and HLA in healthy donors. Generated by immunoSEQ multiplex PCR, the TCRdb table keeps only in-frame clones and is missing some. The table has 100,000 to 130,000 clones, roughly 73% seen once; the top ten hold about 8%. The sequencing sample was made of PBMCs. Every receptor here comes from a man aged 30 to 45 in good health and CMV-seronegative. Each CDR3 is given without its conserved first and last residue. A D gene is named only where the DNA matches it firmly.

d_gene	len	v_gene	j_gene	CDR3aa
.	12	TRBV2	TRBJ2-3	ARRLRGNTDTQY
TRBD2	15	TRBV10-2	TRBJ2-2	ASSPIVLAGLTGELF
.	15	TRBV2	TRBJ1-1	ASSEARSGGRGTEAF
TRBD1	13	TRBV2	TRBJ1-2	ASSERQGPSYGYT
TRBD2	9	TRBV15	TRBJ2-1	ATLSGKEQF
TRBD2	12	TRBV10-1	TRBJ2-1	ASSPAGGVFEQF
TRBD1	13	TRBV19	TRBJ2-2	ASSPRTGWVGELF
TRBD1	12	TRBV2	TRBJ1-1	ASRKQGAPTEAF
TRBD1	12	TRBV7-9	TRBJ1-4	ASRPTGPNEKLF
TRBD1	12	TRBV5-4	TRBJ2-7	ASSFGTGAYEQY
TRBD2	14	TRBV5-1	TRBJ2-1	ASSLAGGTPYNEQF
.	15	TRBV28	TRBJ1-6	ASRTPGLIIYNSPLH
.	11	TRBV6-5	TRBJ1-2	ASSYSGGTGYT
.	13	TRBV7-3	TRBJ1-1	ASSSGGGQNTEAF
TRBD1	11	TRBV28	TRBJ1-2	ASGTVTNYGYT
TRBD1	13	TRBV12-5	TRBJ2-7	ASGLATGSIDEQY
TRBD2	13	TRBV5-4	TRBJ2-7	ASSLGAGGAGEQY
.	14	TRBV4-1	TRBJ2-1	ASSQGPGGSYNEQF
TRBD1	14	TRBV28	TRBJ2-7	ASSPAGTGISNEQY
TRBD2	11	TRBV7-2	TRBJ2-1	ASSSRGGNEQF
.	16	TRBV10-3	TRBJ1-3	AISDTTSAVVSGNTIY
TRBD2	16	TRBV2	TRBJ2-5	ASSDRGGSGLSGETQY
.	12	TRBV7-3	TRBJ1-1	ASSLNGAITEAF
.	15	TRBV27	TRBJ2-6	ASSSGHGLSGANVLT
.	12	TRBV5-1	TRBJ1-1	ASSPRAENTEAF
TRBD1	13	TRBV10-3	TRBJ1-1	AISGTGGMSTEAF
.	10	TRBV4-2	TRBJ2-7	ASSQPSYEQY